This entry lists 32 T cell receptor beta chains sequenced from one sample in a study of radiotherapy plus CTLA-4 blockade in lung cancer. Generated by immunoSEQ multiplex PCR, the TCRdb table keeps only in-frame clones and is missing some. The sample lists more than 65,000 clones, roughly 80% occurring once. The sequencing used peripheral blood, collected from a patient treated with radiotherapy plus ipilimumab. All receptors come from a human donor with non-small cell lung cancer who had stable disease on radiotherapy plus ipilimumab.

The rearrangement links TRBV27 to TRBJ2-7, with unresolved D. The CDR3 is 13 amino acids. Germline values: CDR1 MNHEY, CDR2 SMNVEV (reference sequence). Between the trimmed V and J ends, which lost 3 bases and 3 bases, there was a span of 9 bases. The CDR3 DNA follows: TGTGCCAGCAGTTTTCTGCCAGACTACGAGCAGTACTTC. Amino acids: CASSFLPDYEQYF.

The CDR3 coding sequence is TGCGCCAGCAGCCAAGCCTTAACCGGGACTTATGGCTACACCTTC. Amino acids: CASSQALTGTYGYTF. The chain employs TRBV4-1 and TRBJ1-2, with D tentatively TRBD1 (5 bases). The CDR3 extends over 15 amino acids. The V gene lost 1 base and the J gene lost 5 bases, with 14 bases spanning the gap. Germline values: CDR1 MGHRA, CDR2 YSYEKL.

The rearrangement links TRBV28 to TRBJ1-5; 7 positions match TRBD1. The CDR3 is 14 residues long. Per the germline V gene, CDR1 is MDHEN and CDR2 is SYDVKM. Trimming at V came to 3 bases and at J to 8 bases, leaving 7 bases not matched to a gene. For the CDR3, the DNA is TGTGCCAGCAGTTTGGGATCGACAGGGAAGCCCCAGCATTTT. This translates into CASSLGSTGKPQHF.

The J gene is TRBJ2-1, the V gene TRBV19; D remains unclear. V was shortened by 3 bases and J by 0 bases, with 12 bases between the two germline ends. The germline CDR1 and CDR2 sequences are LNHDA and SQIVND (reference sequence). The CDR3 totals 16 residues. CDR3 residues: CASSILIGDSYNEQFF. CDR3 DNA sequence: TGTGCCAGTAGTATCCTGATAGGCGACTCCTACAATGAGCAGTTCTTC. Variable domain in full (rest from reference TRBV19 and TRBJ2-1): DGGITQSPKYLFRKEGQNVTLSCEQNLNHDAMYWYRQDPGQGLRLIYYSQIVNDFQKGDIAEGYSVSREKKESFPLTVTSAQKNPTAFYLCASSILIGDSYNEQFFGPGTRLTVL.

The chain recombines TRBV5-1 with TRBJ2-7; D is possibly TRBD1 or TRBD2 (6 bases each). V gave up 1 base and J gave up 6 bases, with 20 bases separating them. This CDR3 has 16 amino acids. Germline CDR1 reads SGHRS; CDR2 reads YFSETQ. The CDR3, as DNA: TGCGCCAGCAGCTTGTTGTCCTGGGGGGCCCAAGGCGAGCAGTACTTC. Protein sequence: CASSLLSWGAQGEQYF.

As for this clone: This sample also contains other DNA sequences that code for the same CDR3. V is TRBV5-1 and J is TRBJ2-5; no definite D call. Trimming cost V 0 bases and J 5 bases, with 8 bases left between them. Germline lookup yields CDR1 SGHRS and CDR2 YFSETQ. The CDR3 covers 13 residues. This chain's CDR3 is CASSLEGVETQYF. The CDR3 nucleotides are TGCGCCAGCAGCTTGGAAGGTGTGGAGACCCAGTACTTC. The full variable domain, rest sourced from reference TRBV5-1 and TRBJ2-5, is KAGVTQTPRYLIKTRGQQVTLSCSPISGHRSVSWYQQTPGQGLQFLFEYFSETQRNKGNFPGRFSGRQFSNSRSEMNVSTLELGDSALYLCASSLEGVETQYFGPGTRLLVL.

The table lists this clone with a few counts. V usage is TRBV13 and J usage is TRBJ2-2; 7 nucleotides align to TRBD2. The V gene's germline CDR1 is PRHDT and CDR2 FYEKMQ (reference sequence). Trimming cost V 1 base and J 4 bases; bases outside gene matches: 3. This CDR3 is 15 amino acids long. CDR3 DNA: TGTGCCAGCAGCTTAGCGGGAGGCCCCACCGGGGAGCTGTTTTTT. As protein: CASSLAGGPTGELFF. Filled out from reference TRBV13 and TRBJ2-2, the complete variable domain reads AAGVIQSPRHLIKEKRETATLKCYPIPRHDTVYWYQQGPGQDPQFLISFYEKMQSDKGSIPDRFSAQQFSDYHSELNMSSLELGDSALYFCASSLAGGPTGELFFGEGSRLTVL.

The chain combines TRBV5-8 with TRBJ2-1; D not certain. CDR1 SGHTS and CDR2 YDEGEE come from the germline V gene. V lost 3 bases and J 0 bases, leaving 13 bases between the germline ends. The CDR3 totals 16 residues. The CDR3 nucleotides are TGTGCCAGCAGCTCCGGCAGCCACTTCTCCTACAATGAGCAGTTCTTC. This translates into CASSSGSHFSYNEQFF.

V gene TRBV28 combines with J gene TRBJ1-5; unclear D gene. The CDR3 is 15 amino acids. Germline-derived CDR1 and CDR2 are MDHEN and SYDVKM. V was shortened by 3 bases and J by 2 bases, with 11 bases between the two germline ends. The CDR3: CASSFPGLGNQPQHF. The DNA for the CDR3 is TGTGCCAGCAGTTTTCCGGGTTTGGGCAATCAGCCCCAGCATTTT.

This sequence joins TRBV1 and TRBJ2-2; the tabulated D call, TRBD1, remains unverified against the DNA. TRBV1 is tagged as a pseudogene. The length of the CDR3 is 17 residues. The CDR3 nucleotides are TGCACCAGCAGCCCCCCGAGGACAGGTGAGGGCACCGGGGAGCTGTTTTTT. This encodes CTSSPPRTGEGTGELFF.

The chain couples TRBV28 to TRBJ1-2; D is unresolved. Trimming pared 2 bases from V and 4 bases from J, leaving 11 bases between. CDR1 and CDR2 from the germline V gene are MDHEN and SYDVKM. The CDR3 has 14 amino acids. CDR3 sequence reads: CASSLTGVGYGYTF. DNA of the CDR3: TGTGCCAGCAGTTTAACCGGGGTTGGCTATGGCTACACCTTC.

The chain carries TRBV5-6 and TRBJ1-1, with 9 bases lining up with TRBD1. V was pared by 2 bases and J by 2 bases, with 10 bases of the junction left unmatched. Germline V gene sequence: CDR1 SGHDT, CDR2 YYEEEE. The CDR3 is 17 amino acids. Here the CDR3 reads CASSFRDRVGRNTEAFF. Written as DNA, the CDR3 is TGTGCCAGCAGCTTCCGGGACAGGGTAGGGAGAAACACTGAAGCTTTCTTT.

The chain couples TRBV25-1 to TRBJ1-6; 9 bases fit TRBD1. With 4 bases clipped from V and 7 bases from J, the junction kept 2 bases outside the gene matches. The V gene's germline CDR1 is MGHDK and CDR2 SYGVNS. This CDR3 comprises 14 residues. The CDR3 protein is CASSAGTGNSPLHF. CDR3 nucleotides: TGTGCCAGCAGTGCCGGGACAGGGAATTCACCCCTCCACTTT.

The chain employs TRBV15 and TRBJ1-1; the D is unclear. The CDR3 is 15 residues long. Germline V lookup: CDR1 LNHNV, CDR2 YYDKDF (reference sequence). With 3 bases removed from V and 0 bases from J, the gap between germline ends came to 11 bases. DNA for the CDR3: TGTGCCACCAGCAGGGCAGGAACCATGAACACTGAAGCTTTCTTT. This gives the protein CATSRAGTMNTEAFF. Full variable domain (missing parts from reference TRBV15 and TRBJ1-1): DAMVIQNPRYQVTQFGKPVTLSCSQTLNHNVMYWYQQKSSQAPKLLFHYYDKDFNNEADTPDNFQSRRPNTSFCFLDIRSPGLGDTAMYLCATSRAGTMNTEAFFGQGTRLTVV.

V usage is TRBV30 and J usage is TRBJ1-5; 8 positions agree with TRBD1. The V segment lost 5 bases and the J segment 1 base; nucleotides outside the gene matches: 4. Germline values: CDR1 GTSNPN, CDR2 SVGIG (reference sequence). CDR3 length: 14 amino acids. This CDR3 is CAWEQGGSNQPQHF. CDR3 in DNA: TGTGCCTGGGAACAGGGGGGCAGCAATCAGCCCCAGCATTTT. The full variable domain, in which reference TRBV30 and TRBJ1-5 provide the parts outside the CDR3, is SQTIHQWPATLVQPVGSPLSLECTVEGTSNPNLYWYRQAAGRGLQLLFYSVGIGQISSEVPQNLSASRPQDRQFILSSKKLLLSDSGFYLCAWEQGGSNQPQHFGDGTRLSIL.

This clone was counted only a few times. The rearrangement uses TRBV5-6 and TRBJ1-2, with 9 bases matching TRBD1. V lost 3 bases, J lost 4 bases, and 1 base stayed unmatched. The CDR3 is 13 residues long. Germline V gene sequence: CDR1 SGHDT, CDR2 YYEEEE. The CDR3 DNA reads TGTGCCAGCAGCTCGGACAGGGGCTATGGCTACACCTTC. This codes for CASSSDRGYGYTF.

CDR3 bases: TGTGCCGGATCATCTATCGGGACAGCCTTAGACCAGCCCCAGCATTTT. Protein: CAGSSIGTALDQPQHF. The rearrangement links TRBV28 to TRBJ1-5; 7 nucleotides agree with TRBD1. This CDR3 is 16 amino acids long. The V gene end was trimmed by 11 bases and the J gene end by 7 bases; junction bases not matched to a gene: 20. Per germline, CDR1 MDHEN and CDR2 SYDVKM.

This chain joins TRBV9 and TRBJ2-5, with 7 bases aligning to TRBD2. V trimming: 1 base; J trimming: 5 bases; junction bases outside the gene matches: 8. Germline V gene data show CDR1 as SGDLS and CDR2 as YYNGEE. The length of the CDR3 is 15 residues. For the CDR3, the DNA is TGTGCCAGCAGCGTACTTGGCGGGGGAGGCGAGACCCAGTACTTC. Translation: CASSVLGGGGETQYF.

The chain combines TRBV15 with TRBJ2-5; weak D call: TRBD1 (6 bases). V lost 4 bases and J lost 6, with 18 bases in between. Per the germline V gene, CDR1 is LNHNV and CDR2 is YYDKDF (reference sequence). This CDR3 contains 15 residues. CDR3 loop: CATSNYRVSQKTQYF. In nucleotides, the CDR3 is TGTGCCACCAGCAACTACAGGGTATCCCAGAAGACCCAGTACTTC.

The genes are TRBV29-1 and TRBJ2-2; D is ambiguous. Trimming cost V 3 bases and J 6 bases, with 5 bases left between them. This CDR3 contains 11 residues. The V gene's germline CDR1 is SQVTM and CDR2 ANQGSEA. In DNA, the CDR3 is TGCAGCGTTGAGACCCCCGGGGAGCTGTTTTTT. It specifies CSVETPGELFF.

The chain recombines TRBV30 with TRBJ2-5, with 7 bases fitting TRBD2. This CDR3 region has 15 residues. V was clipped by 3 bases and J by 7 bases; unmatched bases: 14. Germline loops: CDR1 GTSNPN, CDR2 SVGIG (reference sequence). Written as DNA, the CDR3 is TGTGCCTGGAGGGCCCGCGGGGGAAAGACGGCGACCCAGTACTTC. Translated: CAWRARGGKTATQYF. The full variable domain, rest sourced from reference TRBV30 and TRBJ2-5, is SQTIHQWPATLVQPVGSPLSLECTVEGTSNPNLYWYRQAAGRGLQLLFYSVGIGQISSEVPQNLSASRPQDRQFILSSKKLLLSDSGFYLCAWRARGGKTATQYFGPGTRLLVL.

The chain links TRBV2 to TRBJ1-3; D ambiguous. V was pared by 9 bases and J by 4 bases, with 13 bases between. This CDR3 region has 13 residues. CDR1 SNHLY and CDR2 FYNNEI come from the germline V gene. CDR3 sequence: CASNGDIGNTIYF. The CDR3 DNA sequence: TGTGCCAGTAACGGGGATATCGGAAACACCATATATTTT.

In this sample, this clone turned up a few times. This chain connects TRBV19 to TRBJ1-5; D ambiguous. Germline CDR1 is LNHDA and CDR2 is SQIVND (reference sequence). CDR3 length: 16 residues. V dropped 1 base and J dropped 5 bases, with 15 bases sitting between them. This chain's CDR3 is CASSIAAGSSYQPQHF. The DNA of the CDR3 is TGTGCCAGTAGTATAGCGGCGGGGAGTTCGTATCAGCCCCAGCATTTT.

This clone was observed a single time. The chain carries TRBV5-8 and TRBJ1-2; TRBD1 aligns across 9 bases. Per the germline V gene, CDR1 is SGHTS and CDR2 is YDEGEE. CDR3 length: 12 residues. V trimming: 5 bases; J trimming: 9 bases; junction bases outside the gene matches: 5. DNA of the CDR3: TGTGCCAGCAGTGAGGACAGGGGTAGCTACACCTTC. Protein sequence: CASSEDRGSYTF.

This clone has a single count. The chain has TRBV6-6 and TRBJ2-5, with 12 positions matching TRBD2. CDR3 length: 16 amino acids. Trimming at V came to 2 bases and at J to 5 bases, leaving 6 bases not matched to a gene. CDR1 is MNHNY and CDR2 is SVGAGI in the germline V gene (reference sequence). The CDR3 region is CASSYETTSGSETQYF. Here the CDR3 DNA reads TGTGCCAGCAGTTACGAAACGACTAGCGGGAGTGAGACCCAGTACTTC.

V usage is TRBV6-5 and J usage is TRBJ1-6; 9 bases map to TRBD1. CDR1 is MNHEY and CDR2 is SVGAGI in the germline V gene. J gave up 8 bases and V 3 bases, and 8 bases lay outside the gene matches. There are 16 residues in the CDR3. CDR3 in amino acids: CASSYYLGQGYSPLHF. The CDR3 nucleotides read TGTGCCAGCAGTTATTACCTGGGACAGGGCTATTCACCCCTCCACTTT.

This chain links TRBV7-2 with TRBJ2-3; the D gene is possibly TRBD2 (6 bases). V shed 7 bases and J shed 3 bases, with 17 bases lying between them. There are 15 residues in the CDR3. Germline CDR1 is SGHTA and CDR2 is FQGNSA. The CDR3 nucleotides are TGTGCCAGCAACCAACGAATTGCGGGGACAGATACGCAGTATTTT. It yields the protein CASNQRIAGTDTQYF.

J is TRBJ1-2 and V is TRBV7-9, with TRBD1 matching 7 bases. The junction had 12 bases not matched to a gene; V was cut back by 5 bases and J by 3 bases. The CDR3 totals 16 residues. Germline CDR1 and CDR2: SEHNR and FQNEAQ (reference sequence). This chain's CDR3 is CASSPGGTARYYGYTF. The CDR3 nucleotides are TGTGCCAGCAGCCCGGGCGGGACAGCAAGATACTATGGCTACACCTTC.

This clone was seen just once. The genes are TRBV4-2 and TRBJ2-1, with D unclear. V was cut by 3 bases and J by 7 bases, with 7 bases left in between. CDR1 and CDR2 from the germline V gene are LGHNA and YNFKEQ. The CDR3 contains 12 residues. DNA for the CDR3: TGTGCCAGCAGCCAGACGGAGAATGAGCAGTTCTTC. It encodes CASSQTENEQFF.

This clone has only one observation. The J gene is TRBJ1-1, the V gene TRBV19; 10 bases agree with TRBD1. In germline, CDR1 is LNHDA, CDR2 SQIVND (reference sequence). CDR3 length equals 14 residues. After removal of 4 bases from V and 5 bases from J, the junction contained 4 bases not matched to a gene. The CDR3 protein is CASSNGQGVTEAFF. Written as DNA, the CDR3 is TGTGCCAGTAGTAACGGACAGGGGGTAACTGAAGCTTTCTTT.

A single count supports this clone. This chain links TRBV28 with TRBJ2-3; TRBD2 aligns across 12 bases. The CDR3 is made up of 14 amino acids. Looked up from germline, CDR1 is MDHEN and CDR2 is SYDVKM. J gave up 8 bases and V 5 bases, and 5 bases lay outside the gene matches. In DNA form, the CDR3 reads TGTGCCAGCAGTCTTGGACTAGCGGGGAGTACGCAGTATTTT. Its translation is CASSLGLAGSTQYF.

As DNA, the CDR3 is TGTGCCAGCAGCCAAAAATACAGGGGGGCCTACGAGCAGTACTTC. Protein product: CASSQKYRGAYEQYF. This rearrangement joins TRBV21-1 to TRBJ2-7; the table's D call of TRBD1 was not tested on the DNA. TRBV21-1 is flagged as a pseudogene. CDR3 size: 15 residues.